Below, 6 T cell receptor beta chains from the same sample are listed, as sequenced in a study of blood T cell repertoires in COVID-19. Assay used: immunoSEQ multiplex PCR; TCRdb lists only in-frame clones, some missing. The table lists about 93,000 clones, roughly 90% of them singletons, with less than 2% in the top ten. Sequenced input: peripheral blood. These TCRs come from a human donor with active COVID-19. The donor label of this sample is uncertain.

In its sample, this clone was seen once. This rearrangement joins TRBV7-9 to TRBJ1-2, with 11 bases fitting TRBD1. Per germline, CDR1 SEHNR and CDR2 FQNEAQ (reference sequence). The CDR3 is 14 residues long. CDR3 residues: CAPGPGTGGFGYTF. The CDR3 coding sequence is TGTGCTCCCGGTCCCGGGACAGGGGGTTTTGGCTACACCTTC.

The CDR3 nucleotides are TGTGCCAGCAGCTATGACAGGGGGATCTACGAGCAGTACTTC. It yields the protein CASSYDRGIYEQYF. The J gene is TRBJ2-7, the V gene TRBV6-5; 9 bases line up with TRBD1. This CDR3 contains 14 residues. In germline, CDR1 is MNHEY, CDR2 SVGAGI. J was trimmed by 3 bases and V by 6 bases; bases with no gene match: 6.

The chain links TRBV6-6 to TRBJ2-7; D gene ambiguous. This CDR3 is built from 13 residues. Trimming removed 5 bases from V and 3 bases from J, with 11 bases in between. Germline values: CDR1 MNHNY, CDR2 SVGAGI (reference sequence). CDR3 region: CASSPRVGYEQYF. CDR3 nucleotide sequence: TGTGCCAGCAGTCCCCGGGTTGGCTACGAGCAGTACTTC.

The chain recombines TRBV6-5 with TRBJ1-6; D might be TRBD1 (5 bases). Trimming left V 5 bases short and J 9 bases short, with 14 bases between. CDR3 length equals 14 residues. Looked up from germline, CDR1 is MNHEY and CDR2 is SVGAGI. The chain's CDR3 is CASSRDGGGSPLHF. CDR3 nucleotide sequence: TGTGCCAGCAGTCGCGACGGGGGAGGTTCACCCCTCCACTTT.

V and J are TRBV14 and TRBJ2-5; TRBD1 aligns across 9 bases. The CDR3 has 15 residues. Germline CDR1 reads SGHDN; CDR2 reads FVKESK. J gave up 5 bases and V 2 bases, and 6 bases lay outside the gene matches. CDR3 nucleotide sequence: TGTGCCAGCAGCCAATACAGGGGGCGCGAGGAGACCCAGTACTTC. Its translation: CASSQYRGREETQYF.

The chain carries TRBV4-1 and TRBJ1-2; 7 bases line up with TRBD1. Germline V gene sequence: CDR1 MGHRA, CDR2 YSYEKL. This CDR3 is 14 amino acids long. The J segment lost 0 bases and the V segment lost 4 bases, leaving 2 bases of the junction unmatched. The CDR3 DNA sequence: TGCGCCAGCAGCCCCGGACAGGCTAACTATGGCTACACCTTC. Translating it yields CASSPGQANYGYTF.